This T cell receptor beta chain was obtained from a study of shared clonotypes between healthy human individuals. The method was immunoSEQ multiplex PCR; TCRdb's version includes in-frame clones alone and lacks a portion of them. This sample has approximately 2.4 million clones, with approximately 94% found just once. This CDR3 is built from 16 residues. Per the germline V gene, CDR1 is SGHTA and CDR2 is FQGTGA. V lost 5 bases, J lost 0 bases, and 13 bases lay in between. The source of this sequence is a man aged 18 to 29 in good health. The chain recombines TRBV7-3 with TRBJ2-2; perhaps D is TRBD1 or TRBD2 (5 bases each). Sequencing was done on a sample of naive CD4+ T cells sorted from blood. Subset meaning: CD45RA+ positively selected. CDR3 amino acids: CASSLPGTANTGELFF. CDR3 in DNA: TGTGCCAGCAGCCTCCCCGGGACGGCGAACACCGGGGAGCTGTTTTTT.